These T cell receptor beta chains were read from a single sample in a study of PD-1 blockade in classical Hodgkin lymphoma. Some clones are missing from TCRdb's copy, which holds only in-frame ones; the method was immunoSEQ multiplex PCR. The sample lists about 35,000 clones; approximately 70% were seen once. Sequenced here: peripheral blood mononuclear cells (PBMCs), sampled before the second cycle of nivolumab. Receptors were obtained from a human donor with classical Hodgkin lymphoma. Each CDR3 is given with its conserved first and last residue. A D gene is named only where the DNA matches it firmly. Clone size appears in some rows only: once, few, many, or a class for an expanded clone.

TRBJ2-1 - TRBV9 - CASSVVGLINEKQFF TGTGCCAGCAGCGTAGTAGGACTGATCAATGAAAAGCAGTTCTTC
TRBJ1-4 - TRBV6-1 - CASSAQGASEKLFF TGTGCCAGCAGTGCACAGGGAGCAAGTGAAAAACTGTTTTTT
TRBJ1-4 few TRBV7-8 TRBD1 CASSPVGGQGASTNEKLFF TGTGCCAGCAGCCCCGTGGGGGGGCAGGGGGCTTCAACTAATGAAAAACTGTTTTTT
TRBJ1-6 - TRBV19 - CASSISGANSPLHF TGTGCCAGTAGTATTTCAGGGGCTAATTCACCCCTCCACTTT
TRBJ1-2 - TRBV7-9 - CASSPTNSDRYGYTF TGTGCCAGCAGCCCGACAAACTCCGACAGATATGGCTACACCTTC
TRBJ2-5 - TRBV3-1/TRBV3-2 - CASGETQYF TGTGCCAGCGGGGAGACCCAGTACTTC
TRBJ1-5 - TRBV4-1 - CASSQVWYSNQPQHF TGCGCCAGCAGCCAAGTATGGTATAGCAATCAGCCCCAGCATTTT
TRBJ2-7 - TRBV7-9 - CASSLLRQEMAYEQYF TGTGCCAGCAGCTTATTGAGACAGGAGATGGCCTACGAGCAGTACTTC
TRBJ2-1 - TRBV18 - CASSPPSGDRGNEQFF TGTGCCAGCTCACCACCCTCGGGGGACAGAGGGAATGAGCAGTTCTTC
TRBJ2-5 - TRBV7-2 - CASSLQGGKETQYF TGTGCCAGCAGCTTACAGGGGGGCAAAGAGACCCAGTACTTC
TRBJ2-3 - TRBV5-1 - CASSPGSITDTQYF TGCGCCAGCAGCCCGGGGAGCATCACAGATACGCAGTATTTT
TRBJ2-2 - TRBV7-2 TRBD1 CASSLGGTGNTGELFF TGTGCCAGCAGCTTAGGAGGGACAGGGAACACCGGGGAGCTGTTTTTT
TRBJ2-5 - TRBV2 TRBD1 CASSAADRAYGTQYF TGTGCCAGCAGTGCGGCGGACAGGGCCTATGGGACCCAGTACTTC
TRBJ2-2 - TRBV9 - CASSVKGGRLPNTGELFF TGTGCCAGCAGCGTAAAAGGGGGGAGACTCCCGAACACCGGGGAGCTGTTTTTT